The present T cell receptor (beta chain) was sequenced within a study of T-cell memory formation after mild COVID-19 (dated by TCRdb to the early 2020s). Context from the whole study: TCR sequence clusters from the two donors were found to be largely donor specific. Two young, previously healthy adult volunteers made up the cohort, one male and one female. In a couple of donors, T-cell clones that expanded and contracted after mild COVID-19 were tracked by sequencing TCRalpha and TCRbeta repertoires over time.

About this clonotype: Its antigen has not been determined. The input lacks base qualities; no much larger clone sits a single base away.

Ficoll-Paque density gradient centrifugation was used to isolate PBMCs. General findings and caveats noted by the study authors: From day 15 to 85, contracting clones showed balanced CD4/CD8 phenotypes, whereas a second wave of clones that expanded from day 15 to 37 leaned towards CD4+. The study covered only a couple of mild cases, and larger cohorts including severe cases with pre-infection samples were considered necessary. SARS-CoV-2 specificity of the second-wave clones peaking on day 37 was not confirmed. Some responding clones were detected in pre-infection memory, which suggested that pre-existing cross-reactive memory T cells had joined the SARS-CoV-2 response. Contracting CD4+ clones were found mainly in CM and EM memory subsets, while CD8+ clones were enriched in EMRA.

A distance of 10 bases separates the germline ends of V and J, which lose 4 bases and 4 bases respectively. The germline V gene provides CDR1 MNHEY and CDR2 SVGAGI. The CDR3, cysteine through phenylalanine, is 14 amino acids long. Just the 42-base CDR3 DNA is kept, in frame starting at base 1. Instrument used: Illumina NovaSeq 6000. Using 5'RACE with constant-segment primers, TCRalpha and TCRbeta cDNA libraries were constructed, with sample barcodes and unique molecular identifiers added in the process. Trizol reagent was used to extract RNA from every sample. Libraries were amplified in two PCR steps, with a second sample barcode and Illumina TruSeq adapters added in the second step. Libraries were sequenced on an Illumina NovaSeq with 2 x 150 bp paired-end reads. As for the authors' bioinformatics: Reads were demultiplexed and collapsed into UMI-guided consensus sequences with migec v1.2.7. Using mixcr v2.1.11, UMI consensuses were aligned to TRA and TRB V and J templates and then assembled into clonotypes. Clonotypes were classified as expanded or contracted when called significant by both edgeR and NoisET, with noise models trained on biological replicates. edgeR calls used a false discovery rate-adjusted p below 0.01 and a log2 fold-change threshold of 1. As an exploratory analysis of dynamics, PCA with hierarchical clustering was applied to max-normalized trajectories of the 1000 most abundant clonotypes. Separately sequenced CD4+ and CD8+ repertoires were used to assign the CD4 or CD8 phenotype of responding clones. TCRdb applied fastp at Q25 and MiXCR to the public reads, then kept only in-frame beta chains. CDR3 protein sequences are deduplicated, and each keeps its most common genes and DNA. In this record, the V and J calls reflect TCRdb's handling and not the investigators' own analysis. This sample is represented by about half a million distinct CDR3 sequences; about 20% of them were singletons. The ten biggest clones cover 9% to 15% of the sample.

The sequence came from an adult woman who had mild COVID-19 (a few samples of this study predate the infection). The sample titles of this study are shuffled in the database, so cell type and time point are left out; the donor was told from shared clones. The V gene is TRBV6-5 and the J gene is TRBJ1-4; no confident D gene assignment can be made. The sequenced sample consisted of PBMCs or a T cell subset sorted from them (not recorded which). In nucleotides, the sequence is TGTGCCAGCAGTTCTGGGCCGAATAATGAAAAACTGTTTTTT. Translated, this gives CASSSGPNNEKLFF.